This T cell receptor beta chain was sequenced in a study of blood T cell repertoires in COVID-19. Study-wide background: Both acute and convalescent COVID-19 samples were obtained from the United States, Italy and Spain.

Methods used by the authors: Amplifying reference gene primers gave estimates of nucleated cell counts. Libraries were prepared by immunoSEQ multiplex PCR; TCRdb keeps only in-frame clonotypes and omits some of them. Clone size and the V and J calls come from that table; the DNA yielded D and trimming. Of approximately 83,000 clones detected, around 85% appear once; the ten largest clones hold roughly 3.2%. In germline, CDR1 is SGHAT, CDR2 FQNNGV. Trimming cost V 0 bases and J 0 bases, with 9 bases left between them. The CDR3 spans 15 residues. V is TRBV11-2 and J is TRBJ2-7; TRBD2 is a possible D gene (7 bases). This TCR derives from a man aged 50 or older with acute or convalescent COVID-19. Material for sequencing was peripheral blood. The CDR3 DNA is TGTGCCAGCAGCTTAGAAGGGGGGGGCTCCTACGAGCAGTACTTC. Amino acid sequence: CASSLEGGGSYEQYF. Complete variable domain (other parts from reference TRBV11-2 and TRBJ2-7): EAGVAQSPRYKIIEKRQSVAFWCNPISGHATLYWYQQILGQGPKLLIQFQNNGVVDDSQLPKDRFSAERLKGVDSTLKIQPAKLEDSAVYLCASSLEGGGSYEQYFGPGTRLTVT.